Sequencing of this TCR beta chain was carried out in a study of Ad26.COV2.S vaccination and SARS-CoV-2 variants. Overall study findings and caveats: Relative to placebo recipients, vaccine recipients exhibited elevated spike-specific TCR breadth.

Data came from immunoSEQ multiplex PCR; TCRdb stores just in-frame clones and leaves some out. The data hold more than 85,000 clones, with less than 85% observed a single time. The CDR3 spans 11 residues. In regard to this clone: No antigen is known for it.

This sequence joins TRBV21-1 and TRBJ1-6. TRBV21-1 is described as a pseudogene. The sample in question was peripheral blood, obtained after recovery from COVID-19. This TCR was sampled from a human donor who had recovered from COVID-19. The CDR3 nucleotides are TGTGCCAGCAGCAAAGAGGAACCCCTGGGCTTT. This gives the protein CASSKEEPLGF.